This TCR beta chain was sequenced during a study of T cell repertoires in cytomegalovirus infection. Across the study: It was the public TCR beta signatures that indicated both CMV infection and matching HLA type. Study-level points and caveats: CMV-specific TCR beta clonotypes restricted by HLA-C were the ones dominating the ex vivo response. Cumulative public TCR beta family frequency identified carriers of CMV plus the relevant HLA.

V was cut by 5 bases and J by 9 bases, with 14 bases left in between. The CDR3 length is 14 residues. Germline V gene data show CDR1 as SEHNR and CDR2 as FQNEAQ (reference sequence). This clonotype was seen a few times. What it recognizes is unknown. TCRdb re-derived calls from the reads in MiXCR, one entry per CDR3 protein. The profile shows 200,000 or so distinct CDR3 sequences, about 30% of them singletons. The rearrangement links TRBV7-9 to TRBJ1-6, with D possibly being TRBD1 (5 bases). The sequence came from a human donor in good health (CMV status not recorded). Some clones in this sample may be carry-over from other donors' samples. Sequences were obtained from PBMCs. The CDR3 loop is CASSLGGEGSPLHF. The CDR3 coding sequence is TGTGCCAGCAGCCTGGGAGGGGAAGGTTCACCCCTCCACTTT.